This note documents a single T cell receptor beta chain sequence. Its specificity is not known. The sample originates from a study of TIL therapy for anti-PD-1-resistant metastatic lung cancer. About the study: Most patients had lung adenocarcinoma. Findings and limits, study-wide: TIL clonotype persistence in blood showed no apparent association with response.

V was cut by 5 bases and J by 5 bases, with 8 bases left in between. This CDR3 contains 12 residues. Per germline, CDR1 SEHNR and CDR2 FQNEAQ (reference sequence). Indicated time point: pre-treatment sample, taken before nivolumab and TIL therapy. The immunoSEQ assay was v3. Libraries were sequenced to around 2 million read pairs (survey) or roughly 4.5-6.5 million (deep). Libraries were prepared by immunoSEQ multiplex PCR; TCRdb keeps only in-frame clonotypes and omits some of them. The sample shows fewer than 60,000 clones, approximately 86% of them seen only once. Material: blood, obtained at baseline. The chain is built from TRBV7-9 and TRBJ2-3, with TRBD2 as a possible D gene (6 bases). This clonotype was obtained from a person aged 25-79 years with non-small cell lung cancer. CDR3 region: CASSPRGDTQYF. CDR3 sequence (DNA): TGTGCCAGCAGCCCGCGGGGAGATACGCAGTATTTT.